The rows below give T cell receptor beta chains drawn from one sample of a study of cytomegalovirus exposure and HLA in healthy donors. Sequencing was performed with immunoSEQ multiplex PCR; in TCRdb, only in-frame clones are kept and a portion is missing. The table includes more than 110,000 clones, about 86% detected once. Sequencing input: PBMCs. The receptor source for this set is a man between 18 and 29 years old in good health and CMV-seronegative. CDR3s include the opening cysteine and the closing phenylalanine or tryptophan. D genes are given only for firm matches. Clone size is not always given. Where it is, it says once, few, many or a class for expanded clones.

abundance	j_gene	d_gene	v_gene	CDR3aa	CDR3nt
few	TRBJ2-1	NA	TRBV6-5	CASSYALGSSYNEQFF	TGTGCCAGCAGTTACGCGCTTGGGAGCTCCTACAATGAGCAGTTCTTC
NA	TRBJ1-3	NA	TRBV9	CASSPTFSGNTIYF	TGTGCCAGCAGCCCGACATTCTCTGGAAACACCATATATTTT
NA	TRBJ2-6	TRBD1	TRBV5-1	CASSGTGAGGANVLTF	TGCGCCAGCAGCGGGACAGGGGCGGGTGGGGCCAACGTCCTGACTTTC
NA	TRBJ2-5	TRBD2	TRBV11-1	CASSSGGGLAGRGTQYF	TGTGCCAGCAGCTCAGGAGGAGGGCTAGCGGGGAGAGGGACCCAGTACTTC
NA	TRBJ2-7	NA	TRBV10-3	CAISEGTATYEQYF	TGTGCCATCAGTGAAGGGACTGCAACCTACGAGCAGTACTTC
NA	TRBJ2-7	NA	TRBV28	CASSYDRYYEQYF	TGTGCCAGCAGTTACGACAGGTACTACGAGCAGTACTTC
NA	TRBJ2-7	NA	TRBV10-3	CAISGDVSYEQYF	TGTGCCATCTCAGGGGACGTATCCTACGAGCAGTACTTC
few	TRBJ2-3	TRBD2	TRBV28	CASSTVGTSVSDTQYF	TGTGCCAGCAGTACTGTCGGGACTAGCGTTTCAGATACGCAGTATTTT
NA	TRBJ2-5	NA	TRBV6-1	CASGGSGEGETQYF	TGTGCCAGCGGGGGATCAGGGGAGGGGGAGACCCAGTACTTC
few	TRBJ1-4	NA	TRBV6-1	CASRSTQDYNEKLFF	TGTGCCAGCAGGAGTACACAGGACTATAATGAAAAACTGTTTTTT
NA	TRBJ1-5	NA	TRBV28	CASSFGWSNQPQHF	TGTGCCAGCAGCTTCGGGTGGAGCAATCAGCCCCAGCATTTT
once	TRBJ1-3	TRBD1	TRBV5-1	CASSATGGSGNTIYF	TGCGCCAGCAGCGCGACAGGGGGCTCTGGAAACACCATATATTTT
NA	TRBJ2-3	TRBD2	TRBV7-9	CASSSKTVSGTSTDTQYF	TGTGCCAGCAGCAGCAAGACAGTGAGCGGGACTAGCACAGATACGCAGTATTTT
NA	TRBJ2-1	TRBD1	TRBV5-4	CASSLAGGRYNEQFF	TGTGCCAGCAGCTTGGCAGGGGGTCGCTACAATGAGCAGTTCTTC
NA	TRBJ1-1	NA	TRBV29-1	CSVGVREWGNTEAFF	TGCAGCGTTGGCGTTAGGGAGTGGGGGAACACTGAAGCTTTCTTT
few	TRBJ1-2	NA	TRBV28	CAILITGTGYTF	TGTGCCATCCTCATCACAGGGACAGGCTACACCTTC
once	TRBJ2-3	TRBD2	TRBV9	CASSVEIAGGTDTQYF	TGTGCCAGCAGCGTAGAAATAGCGGGAGGCACAGATACGCAGTATTTT
NA	TRBJ2-6	TRBD2	TRBV28	CASSHAREGASGANVLTF	TGTGCCAGCAGCCATGCCAGGGAGGGTGCTTCTGGGGCCAACGTCCTGACTTTC
NA	TRBJ2-7	TRBD2	TRBV6-1	CASSEMAGTRLIYEQYF	TGTGCCAGCAGTGAAATGGCCGGGACTAGGTTGATCTACGAGCAGTACTTC
NA	TRBJ2-2	TRBD1	TRBV5-4	CASSFPGTGANTGELFF	TGTGCCAGCAGCTTTCCCGGGACAGGGGCGAACACCGGGGAGCTGTTTTTT
NA	TRBJ2-1	NA	TRBV19	CASSTGDEQFF	TGTGCCAGTAGTACGGGGGATGAGCAGTTCTTC
NA	TRBJ2-7	NA	TRBV5-6	CASSLNTEASSYEQYF	TGTGCCAGCAGCTTGAACACCGAGGCCTCTTCCTACGAGCAGTACTTC
NA	TRBJ2-1	TRBD1	TRBV9	CASSVEQGATYNEQFF	TGTGCCAGCAGCGTAGAGCAGGGGGCTACCTACAATGAGCAGTTCTTC
NA	TRBJ2-7	NA	TRBV19	CASSIGAQGSHEQYF	TGTGCCAGTAGTATAGGGGCCCAGGGTTCCCACGAGCAGTACTTC
NA	TRBJ2-1	TRBD2	TRBV18	CASSQSGGRNNEQFF	TGTGCCAGCTCACAGAGCGGGGGCAGGAACAATGAGCAGTTCTTC
NA	TRBJ2-1	TRBD2	TRBV19	CASKLLAGVVDEQFF	TGTGCCAGTAAGCTACTAGCGGGAGTAGTAGATGAGCAGTTCTTC
NA	TRBJ2-5	TRBD2	TRBV5-6	CASSRGLGPETQYF	TGTGCCAGCAGCAGGGGACTAGGCCCAGAGACCCAGTACTTC
NA	TRBJ2-1	NA	TRBV5-6	CASSLGDSPLLTYNEQFF	TGTGCCAGCAGCTTGGGCGACAGTCCCCTTTTAACCTACAATGAGCAGTTCTTC
NA	TRBJ2-5	NA	TRBV30	CAWSVGRETQYF	TGTGCCTGGAGTGTGGGGAGAGAGACCCAGTACTTC
NA	TRBJ2-5	NA	TRBV20-1	CSAPLAQTQYF	TGCAGTGCTCCCCTAGCGCAGACCCAGTACTTC
NA	TRBJ1-4	TRBD1	TRBV9	CASSKPGGDEKLFF	TGTGCCAGCAGCAAGCCAGGGGGAGACGAAAAACTGTTTTTT
once	TRBJ1-5	TRBD1	TRBV6-6	CASSWAWGQGNQPQHF	TGTGCCAGCAGTTGGGCATGGGGACAGGGCAATCAGCCCCAGCATTTT
NA	TRBJ2-7	NA	TRBV7-6	CASSFGGTYEQYF	TGTGCCAGCAGCTTCGGCGGTACCTACGAGCAGTACTTC
NA	TRBJ2-2	TRBD1	TRBV7-9	CASSSRDRENTGELFF	TGTGCCAGCAGCTCCCGGGACAGGGAGAACACCGGGGAGCTGTTTTTT
NA	TRBJ2-3	NA	TRBV11-3	CASSLTSSFADTQYF	TGTGCCAGCAGCCTGACTAGTTCGTTTGCAGATACGCAGTATTTT
NA	TRBJ1-2	TRBD1	TRBV2	CASNRQGDWSGYTF	TGTGCCAGCAATAGACAGGGGGATTGGAGTGGCTACACCTTC
NA	TRBJ2-1	NA	TRBV6-5	CASSYSTGNEQFF	TGTGCCAGCAGTTACTCGACTGGAAATGAGCAGTTCTTC
NA	TRBJ2-7	NA	TRBV27	CASGPTYEQYF	TGTGCCAGCGGCCCGACCTACGAGCAGTACTTC
NA	TRBJ1-3	NA	TRBV5-8	CASSRGYSGNTIYF	TGTGCCAGCAGCCGCGGATACTCTGGAAACACCATATATTTT
once	TRBJ2-2	NA	TRBV25-1	CASSELGGKNTGELFF	TGTGCCAGCAGTGAATTGGGGGGAAAGAACACCGGGGAGCTGTTTTTT
NA	TRBJ1-6	NA	TRBV18	CASSADFYNSPLHF	TGTGCCAGCTCGGCAGACTTTTATAATTCACCCCTCCACTTT
NA	TRBJ1-2	NA	TRBV5-1	CASSSYQGGYGYTF	TGCGCCAGCAGCTCTTACCAGGGAGGGTATGGCTACACCTTC
NA	TRBJ2-3	TRBD1	TRBV25-1	CASSGEGTVTDTQYF	TGTGCCAGCAGTGGAGAGGGGACAGTCACAGATACGCAGTATTTT
NA	TRBJ2-7	NA	TRBV6-6	CASELEVGGKNEQYF	TGTGCCAGCGAACTTGAGGTTGGCGGGAAGAACGAGCAGTACTTC
NA	TRBJ2-2	TRBD2	TRBV29-1	CSVEGYFSGRETGELFF	TGCAGCGTTGAAGGGTATTTTAGCGGGAGAGAGACCGGGGAGCTGTTTTTT
NA	TRBJ1-5	TRBD1	TRBV6-5	CASSSAGTANQPQHF	TGTGCCAGCAGTTCCGCCGGGACAGCTAATCAGCCCCAGCATTTT